The clone carrying this T cell receptor (beta chain) occurred many times. The antigen remains unidentified. The CDR3 runs to 15 residues. CDR1 is LNHNV and CDR2 is YYDKDF in the germline V gene (reference sequence). V lost 3 bases to trimming and J lost 4 bases, with 13 bases between them. Preparation of the TCRbeta library was carried out with unique molecular identifiers. TCRdb itself ran the PCR reads through MiXCR, one entry per CDR3 protein. The data contain hundreds of thousands of distinct CDR3 sequences, approximately 8% of them seen just once; the ten biggest clones take up nearly 6.5%. The sample comes from a study of T-cell reconstitution after alpha-beta-depleted transplantation in children. Study observations and caveats: There were reportedly several hundred expanded graft clones from which alpha-beta T cells came about two months after transplant. When one year had passed after transplant, most T-cell counts and diversity came from newly produced T cells.

This chain links TRBV15 with TRBJ2-1; D may be TRBD1 (6 bases). The sequences come from PBMCs, mostly from graft donor cells, collected 180 days after TCRalphabeta/CD19-depleted stem cell transplant. The TCR comes from a male patient aged 10 to 17 who had a stem cell transplant for acute lymphoblastic leukemia, so the T cells may come from the graft donor. CDR3 in DNA: TGTGCCACCAGCAGCGATGGAGACAGGTACAATGAGCAGTTCTTC. Its protein product is CATSSDGDRYNEQFF.